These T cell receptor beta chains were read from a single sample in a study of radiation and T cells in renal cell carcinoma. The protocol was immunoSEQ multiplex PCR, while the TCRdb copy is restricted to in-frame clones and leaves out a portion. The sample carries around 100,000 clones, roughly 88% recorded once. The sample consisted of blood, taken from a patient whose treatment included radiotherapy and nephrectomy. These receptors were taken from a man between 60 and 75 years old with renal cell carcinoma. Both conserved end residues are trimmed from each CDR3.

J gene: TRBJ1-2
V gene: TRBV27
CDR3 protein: ASSLGRAGKGLYGYT

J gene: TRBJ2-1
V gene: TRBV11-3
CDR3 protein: ASSPAGTGSNEQF

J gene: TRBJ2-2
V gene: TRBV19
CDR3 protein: ASSPLIGTGELF

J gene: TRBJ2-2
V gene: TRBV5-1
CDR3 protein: ASSGLGLAANTGELF

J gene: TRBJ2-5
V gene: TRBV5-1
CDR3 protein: ASSLDRGQETQY

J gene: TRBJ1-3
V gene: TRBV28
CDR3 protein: ASWDRAPGNTIY

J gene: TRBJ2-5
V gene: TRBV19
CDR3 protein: ASSSPGKELQETQY

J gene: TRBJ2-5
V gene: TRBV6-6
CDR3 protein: ASSWSRGRETQY

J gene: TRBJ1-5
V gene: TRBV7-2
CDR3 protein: ASSPPRQGPRFQPQH

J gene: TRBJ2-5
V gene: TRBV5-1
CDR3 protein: ASRDGTYQETQY

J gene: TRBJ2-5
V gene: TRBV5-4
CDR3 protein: ALTPGPQKGKETQY

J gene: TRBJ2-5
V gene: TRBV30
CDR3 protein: AWSRGPLKETQY

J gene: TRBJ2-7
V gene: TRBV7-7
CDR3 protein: ASSLNGAGEQY

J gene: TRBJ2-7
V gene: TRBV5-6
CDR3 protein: ASSLGLEIYEQY

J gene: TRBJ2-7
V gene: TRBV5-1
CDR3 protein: ASSWGSGNGYEQY

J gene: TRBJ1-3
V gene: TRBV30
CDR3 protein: ALSGLPSGNTIY

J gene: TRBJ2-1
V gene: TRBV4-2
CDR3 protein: ASSQGHQGSYNEQF

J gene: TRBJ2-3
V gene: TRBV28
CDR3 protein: ASSGGRARVDTQY

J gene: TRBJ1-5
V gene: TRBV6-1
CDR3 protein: ASETGTGNQPQH

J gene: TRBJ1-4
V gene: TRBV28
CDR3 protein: ASSFLTGGGQWLF

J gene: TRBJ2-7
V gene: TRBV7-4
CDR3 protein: ASSLLQGYEQY

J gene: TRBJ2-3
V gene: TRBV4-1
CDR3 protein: ASSQEGSGRGDTQY

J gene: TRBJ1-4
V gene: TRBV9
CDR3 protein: ASSVDGNEKLF

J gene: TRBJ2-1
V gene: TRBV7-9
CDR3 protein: ASSLIKNEQF

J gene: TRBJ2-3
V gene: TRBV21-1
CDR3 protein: ASTTGENRGWSTDTQY

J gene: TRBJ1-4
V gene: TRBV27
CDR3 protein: ASSATLATNEKLF

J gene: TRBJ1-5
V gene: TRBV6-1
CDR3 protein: ASSEGRTVAQPQH

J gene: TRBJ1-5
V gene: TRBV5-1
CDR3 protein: ASSLGQGDQPQH

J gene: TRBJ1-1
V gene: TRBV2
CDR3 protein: ASQTGSTEAF

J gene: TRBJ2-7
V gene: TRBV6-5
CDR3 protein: ASTPPGTGVGEQY

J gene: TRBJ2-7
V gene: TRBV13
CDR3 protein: ASSQGRAWEQY

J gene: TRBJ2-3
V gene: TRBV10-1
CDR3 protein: ASRRTSGRLDTQY

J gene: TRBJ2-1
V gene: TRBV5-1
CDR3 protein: ASSPGTSGSYNEQF

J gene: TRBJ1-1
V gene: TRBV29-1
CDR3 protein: SVYEQGVNTEAF

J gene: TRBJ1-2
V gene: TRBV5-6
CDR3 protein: ASSYRGLGYGYT

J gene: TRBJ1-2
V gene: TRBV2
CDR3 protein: ASSESQYPRPPLNYGYT

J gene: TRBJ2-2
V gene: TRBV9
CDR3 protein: ASSVVLAEELF

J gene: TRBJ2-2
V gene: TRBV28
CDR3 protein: ASSLLAAGELF

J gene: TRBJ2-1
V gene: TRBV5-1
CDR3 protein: ASSFTSSGEQF

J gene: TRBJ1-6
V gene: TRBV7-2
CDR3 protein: ASSLLPFNSPLH

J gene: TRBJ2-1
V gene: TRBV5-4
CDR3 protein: ASSLIYRREDGEQF

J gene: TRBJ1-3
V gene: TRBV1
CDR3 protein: TSSHWSTPPSSGNTIY

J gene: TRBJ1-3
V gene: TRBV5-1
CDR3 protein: ASSLGVTSGNTIY

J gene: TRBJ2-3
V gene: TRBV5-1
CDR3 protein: ASSYEGGTDTQY

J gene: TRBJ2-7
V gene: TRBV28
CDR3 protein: ASSHPTGMDYEQY

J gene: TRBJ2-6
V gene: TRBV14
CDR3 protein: ASSQPIKGAGANVLT

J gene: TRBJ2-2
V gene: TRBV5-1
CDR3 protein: ASSLAPPDRNTGELF

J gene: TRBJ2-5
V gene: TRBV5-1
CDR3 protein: ASSFKETQY

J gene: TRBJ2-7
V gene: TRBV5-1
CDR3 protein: ASSLDRGPYEQY

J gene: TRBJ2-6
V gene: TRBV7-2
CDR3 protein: ASSLSIRSGANVLT

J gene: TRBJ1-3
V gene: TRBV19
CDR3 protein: ASSVRGGEDTIY

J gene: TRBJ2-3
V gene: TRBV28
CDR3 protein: ASGLAGGTDTQY

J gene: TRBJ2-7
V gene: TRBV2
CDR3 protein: ASRARGTGSYEQY

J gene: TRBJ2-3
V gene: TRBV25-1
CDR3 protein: ASSEWDRGADTQY

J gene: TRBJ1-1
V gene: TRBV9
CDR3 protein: ASSVVRGEAF

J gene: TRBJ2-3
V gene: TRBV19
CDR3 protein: ASKIGGGTDTQY

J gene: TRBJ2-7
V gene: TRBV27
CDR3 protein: ASSLLRGNEQY

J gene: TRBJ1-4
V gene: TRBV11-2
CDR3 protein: ASSPQGARGEKLF